What follows are 19 T cell receptor beta chains derived from one specimen sequenced in a study of beta chain features in type 1 diabetes. TCRB transcripts that were expressed got sequenced, as all of the isolated RNA had been reverse transcribed. The table came from immunoSEQ multiplex PCR; TCRdb's copy has only in-frame clones and leaves some out. The table has roughly 250,000 clones, 68% seen once. Sequences were obtained from naive CD4+ T cells from blood. The receptors derive from a man younger than 40 in good health.

The V gene is TRBV9, the J gene TRBJ2-1, with D uncertain. Trimming took off 0 bases at V and 7 bases at J, with 14 bases between the two ends. Germline values: CDR1 SGDLS, CDR2 YYNGEE. The CDR3 totals 15 residues. CDR3 loop: CASSVVGDRLNEQFF. CDR3 in DNA: TGTGCCAGCAGCGTAGTTGGGGATCGGCTGAATGAGCAGTTCTTC.

The genes are TRBV11-2 and TRBJ2-4, with D unclear. The CDR3 is made up of 11 amino acids. V was shortened by 3 bases and J by 10 bases, with 7 bases between the two germline ends. Looked up from germline, CDR1 is SGHAT and CDR2 is FQNNGV. CDR3 in DNA: TGTGCCAGCAGCTTGCACCTTATTCAGTACTTC. Translating it yields CASSLHLIQYF.

The chain has TRBV5-1 and TRBJ1-3; D is uncertain. The germline V gene encodes CDR1 SGHRS and CDR2 YFSETQ. The germline V and J ends were trimmed by 0 bases and 4 bases, with 8 bases remaining between them. CDR3 size: 14 residues. The CDR3 loop is CASSLDGSGNTIYF. In DNA, the CDR3 is TGCGCCAGCAGCTTGGATGGGTCCGGAAACACCATATATTTT.

The chain couples TRBV5-1 to TRBJ2-1; D may be TRBD2 (5 bases). Trimming removed 0 bases at V and 6 bases at J, with 7 bases between. The CDR3 sequence is 13 residues long. Germline assignment: CDR1 SGHRS and CDR2 YFSETQ. CDR3 sequence: CASSLGRGNEQFF. The CDR3 DNA is TGCGCCAGCAGCTTGGGTCGGGGCAATGAGCAGTTCTTC.

J is TRBJ2-4 and V is TRBV15; 7 bases fit TRBD1. V trimming: 2 bases; J trimming: 7 bases; junction bases outside the gene matches: 11. The germline V gene has CDR1 LNHNV and CDR2 YYDKDF (reference sequence). The CDR3 sequence is 16 residues long. CDR3 sequence: CATSRITGVVVNIQYF. In nucleotides, the CDR3 is TGTGCCACCAGCAGAATTACAGGGGTGGTAGTGAACATTCAGTACTTC. The full variable domain, rest sourced from reference TRBV15 and TRBJ2-4, is DAMVIQNPRYQVTQFGKPVTLSCSQTLNHNVMYWYQQKSSQAPKLLFHYYDKDFNNEADTPDNFQSRRPNTSFCFLDIRSPGLGDTAMYLCATSRITGVVVNIQYFGAGTRLSVL.

The V call is TRBV9, the J call TRBJ2-3; 8 bases are shared with TRBD2. The length of the CDR3 is 13 residues. V gave up 4 bases and J gave up 8 bases; unmatched junction bases: 6. The germline V gene encodes CDR1 SGDLS and CDR2 YYNGEE. CDR3 residues: CASSPLAGRTQYF. CDR3 DNA sequence: TGTGCCAGCAGCCCTTTAGCGGGGCGTACGCAGTATTTT.

The chain couples TRBV30 to TRBJ2-5; 9 positions agree with TRBD2. V was clipped by 2 bases and J by 4 bases; unmatched bases: 5. The CDR3 runs to 14 residues. Germline lookup yields CDR1 GTSNPN and CDR2 SVGIG (reference sequence). CDR3 residues: CAWSRPTSGETQYF. In DNA, the CDR3 is TGTGCCTGGAGTCGACCGACTAGCGGAGAGACCCAGTACTTC.

In its sample, this clone was seen a few times. The rearrangement joins TRBV20-1 to TRBJ2-1, with TRBD2 as a possible D gene (6 bases). Looked up from germline, CDR1 is DFQATT and CDR2 is SNEGSKA (reference sequence). Trimming pared 3 bases from V and 9 bases from J, leaving 9 bases between. This CDR3 has 11 residues. CDR3 nucleotide sequence: TGCAGTGCTAGTATCGGGGGTGAGCAGTTCTTC. It codes for CSASIGGEQFF.

This clone was counted a few times. The chain uses TRBV25-1 and TRBJ2-5; D is possibly TRBD1 or TRBD2 (5 bases each). Trimming took off 2 bases at V and 9 bases at J, with 16 bases between the two ends. Germline CDR1 MGHDK, CDR2 SYGVNS. This CDR3 region has 14 residues. The CDR3 sequence: CASSEIWAGRAQYF. The CDR3 nucleotides read TGTGCCAGCAGTGAAATCTGGGCAGGGCGGGCCCAGTACTTC.

This chain connects TRBV5-1 to TRBJ2-1; D is ambiguous. This CDR3 is 13 amino acids long. The V and J ends lost 4 bases and 6 bases respectively, with 11 bases between them. Germline V gives CDR1 SGHRS, CDR2 YFSETQ. Here the CDR3 reads CASSPGRSNEQFF. CDR3 sequence (DNA): TGCGCCAGCAGCCCGGGCAGATCCAATGAGCAGTTCTTC.

The V call is TRBV4-3, the J call TRBJ2-5; TRBD2 matches at 7 bases. This CDR3 contains 18 residues. Trimming took 2 bases from V and 1 from J; bases not matched to a gene: 13. Germline V gene data show CDR1 as LGHNA and CDR2 as YSLEER. CDR3 amino acids: CASSQYTRGAGAQETQYF. In nucleotides, the CDR3 is TGCGCCAGCAGCCAATACACAAGGGGCGCGGGAGCCCAAGAGACCCAGTACTTC.

The rearrangement uses TRBV4-3 and TRBJ1-1, with D hard to call. Trimming removed 0 bases from V and 0 bases from J, with 8 bases in between. CDR3 length equals 15 residues. CDR1 and CDR2 (germline): LGHNA, YSLEER. CDR3: CASSQDFVMNTEAFF. The CDR3 bases are TGCGCCAGCAGCCAAGATTTTGTGATGAACACTGAAGCTTTCTTT.

The chain is built from TRBV20-1 and TRBJ1-2, with D perhaps TRBD1 (6 bases). V was cut by 6 bases and J by 6 bases, with 11 bases left in between. CDR3 length equals 11 residues. Germline values: CDR1 DFQATT, CDR2 SNEGSKA (reference sequence). The CDR3 sequence: CSANRVNGYTF. The CDR3 DNA sequence: TGCAGTGCCAACAGGGTGAATGGCTACACCTTC.

This rearrangement joins TRBV29-1 to TRBJ1-2; the match to TRBD1 covers 7 bases. Unmatched junction bases numbered 5, after V lost 6 bases and J lost 1 base. CDR3 length: 13 amino acids. Germline loops: CDR1 SQVTM, CDR2 ANQGSEA. The CDR3 DNA sequence: TGCAGCGTCTCCGGGACAGATAACTATGGCTACACCTTC. It codes for CSVSGTDNYGYTF.

The rearrangement uses TRBV18 and TRBJ1-1; tentative D call: TRBD1 (5 bases). With 5 bases removed from V and 4 bases from J, the gap between germline ends came to 14 bases. The CDR3 is 14 residues long. Germline V CDR1 and CDR2: KGHSH, LQKENI. CDR3 in amino acids: CASSSQERGTEAFF. The CDR3 coding sequence is TGTGCCAGCTCATCACAGGAGAGGGGCACTGAAGCTTTCTTT.

The J gene is TRBJ1-2, the V gene TRBV5-6; D not certain. CDR1 SGHDT and CDR2 YYEEEE come from the germline V gene. Trimming stripped 4 bases from V and 4 bases from J, with 14 bases between. This CDR3 is 14 amino acids long. In DNA form, the CDR3 reads TGTGCCAGCAGCCCCGAGCGGACGGCCTATGGCTACACCTTC. Its protein is CASSPERTAYGYTF.

The rearrangement links TRBV30 to TRBJ2-2; D tentatively reads TRBD1 or TRBD2 (5 bases each). The V gene lost 4 bases and the J gene lost 4 bases, with 16 bases spanning the gap. The CDR3 consists of 15 residues. Per germline, CDR1 GTSNPN and CDR2 SVGIG (reference sequence). The CDR3 region is CAWKGQAAGTGELFF. In DNA, the CDR3 is TGTGCCTGGAAGGGGCAGGCGGCGGGCACCGGGGAGCTGTTTTTT.

The chain recombines TRBV7-9 with TRBJ2-1, with TRBD1 matching 9 bases. Germline CDR1 and CDR2: SEHNR and FQNEAQ (reference sequence). The CDR3 has 15 residues. With 5 bases clipped from V and 7 bases from J, the junction kept 9 bases outside the gene matches. The CDR3 DNA is TGTGCCAGCAGCCAACCAGGGACAGGGATGAATGAGCAGTTCTTC. Encoded protein: CASSQPGTGMNEQFF.

The gene calls are TRBV14 and TRBJ2-4, with unresolved D. Trimming removed 1 base from V and 13 bases from J, with 11 bases in between. Germline lookup yields CDR1 SGHDN and CDR2 FVKESK. There are 12 residues in the CDR3. The CDR3 DNA follows: TGTGCCAGCAGCCAAGTTTCGTGGGTGCAGTACTTC. Translation gives CASSQVSWVQYF.